This TCR beta chain came from a study of blood T cell repertoires in COVID-19 (TCRdb year 2020). Study-level background: Samples covering the acute and convalescent phases of COVID-19 were provided by collaborators in the United States, Italy and Spain. Nearly every sample came with metadata listing a de-identified subject ID, COVID-19 status, age in years and sex. The prospective study material was composed of cDNA or gDNA derived from T cells, B-cell-depleted T cells, or PBMCs. Deeply sampled blood TCRbeta repertoires from subjects exposed to, actively infected with, or recovered from COVID-19 were included in the dataset. A freely available public database, intended as a resource for researchers studying the immune response to SARS-CoV-2, is where the repertoires were released. The samples were drawn from two sources: the first 160 participants of the ongoing ImmuneRACE study, and 950 to 1,500 subjects contributed by 6 global collaborators. Where HLA class I and class II types were available, the types were taken from metadata supplied by the sample provider, not from assay-based typing.

The cysteine opens and the phenylalanine closes a CDR3 of 16 amino acids. Here the CDR3 DNA is all that survives: 48 bases in frame from base 1. A distance of 11 bases separates the germline ends of V and J, which lose 3 bases and 0 bases respectively. CDR1 is given as LNHDA and CDR2 as SQIVND, both from the germline V gene (reference sequence). Concerning this clone itself: The clone's antigen remains unknown. The input lacks base qualities; no much larger clone sits a single base away.

The immunoSEQ Assay, a bias-controlled multiplex PCR, was used to amplify TCRbeta CDR3 regions from genomic DNA. The paper's data handling went like this. Within the assay, amplification of reference gene primers was used to estimate how many nucleated cells each sample contained. To quantify the absolute abundance of each unique TCRbeta CDR3 rearrangement, sequence reads were collapsed and filtered. For each sample, productive Simpson clonality was calculated as the square root of Simpson's diversity index over productive rearrangements. TCRdb's version of the immuneACCESS table is confined to in-frame rearrangements and falls short of the full clone set. An unresolved V gene accounts for under half of the shortfall where checked; the remainder is of unknown origin. The DNA was the basis for D and trimming; V, J and clone size are from that table. The sample yields approximately 100,000 clones; roughly 80% were counted once. 4.4% of the sample is taken by the ten largest.

Whole blood was collected in K2EDTA tubes by collaborating institutions according to the institutions' own protocols. For TCRbeta analysis, collaborator samples were shipped as frozen whole blood, as isolated PBMCs, or as DNA extracted from either sample type. On the study overall, not on this receptor specifically: The quantity of clinical and demographic metadata differed by source and by participant and was supplied without curation.

The receptor was isolated from a man aged 55 to 70 with acute or convalescent COVID-19. Source material: peripheral blood. The sequence joins TRBV19 to TRBJ2-2, with a tentative D gene TRBD1 over 7 matching bases. CDR3 reads: CASSIGGTANTGELFF. The nucleotide sequence is given as TGTGCCAGTAGTATCGGCGGGACAGCGAACACCGGGGAGCTGTTTTTT.